Below, 27 T cell receptor beta chains from the same sample are listed, as sequenced in a study of vaccination and CD4 T cells after COVID-19. Cultured CD4+ T-cell DNA underwent Oncomine TCR Beta short-read sequencing. Using the QIAamp micro DNA kit, genomic DNA was extracted from the CD4+ T cells that had been cultured. Each CDR3 protein gets one entry after TCRdb re-called the PCR reads with MiXCR. The top ten clones hold 16% of a sample with over 9,000 distinct CDR3 sequences, under 45% of them seen once. This sample's treatment: roughly 11-day PBMC culture with coronavirus spike peptide pools or control peptides (ViraFEST assay). The unexposed donor's CD4+ T cells were collected before the COVID-19 pandemic (2011-2018). No cognate antigen is known for these TCRs. The sequencing sample was made of CD4+ T cells from blood, cultured in vitro. Receptor source: a human donor in good health.

V gene TRBV6-2 or TRBV6-3 combines with J gene TRBJ1-5; tentative D call: TRBD1 (6 bases). Trimming stripped 7 bases from V and 2 bases from J, with 15 bases between. Germline values: CDR1 MNHEY, CDR2 SVGEGT. CDR3 length: 15 residues. Written as DNA, the CDR3 is TGTGCCAGCATTAAGGGGGGAATCGGCAATCAGCCCCAGCATTTT. Protein: CASIKGGIGNQPQHF.

The CDR3 protein is CASSISRLSSYEQYF. CDR3 sequence (DNA): TGTGCCAGTAGTATCTCCAGATTAAGCTCCTACGAGCAGTACTTC. The V call is TRBV19, the J call TRBJ2-7, with unresolved D. V was shortened by 3 bases and J by 0 bases, with 12 bases between the two germline ends. Germline V gene lookup returns CDR1 LNHDA and CDR2 SQIVND (reference sequence). The CDR3 totals 15 residues.

In its sample, this clonotype was seen a few times. Here the CDR3 reads CASNQGLNTEAFF. The CDR3 DNA reads as TGTGCCAGTAATCAGGGACTGAACACTGAAGCTTTCTTT. The rearrangement uses TRBV19 and TRBJ1-1; possible D gene TRBD1, 5 bases. V was clipped by 7 bases and J by 0 bases, with 9 bases between them. CDR1 LNHDA and CDR2 SQIVND come from the germline V gene (reference sequence). The CDR3 is 13 residues long.

V usage is TRBV19 and J usage is TRBJ1-1; tentatively, D is TRBD1 (6 bases). V was pared by 9 bases and J by 1 base, with 18 bases between. CDR1 is LNHDA, CDR2 SQIVND, per germline (reference sequence). The CDR3 contains 15 residues. As DNA, the CDR3 is TGTGCCAGCCAGAGGGGGGGCGCCTGGAACACTGAAGCTTTCTTT. Its translation: CASQRGGAWNTEAFF. Drawing the rest from reference TRBV19 and TRBJ1-1, the complete variable domain is DGGITQSPKYLFRKEGQNVTLSCEQNLNHDAMYWYRQDPGQGLRLIYYSQIVNDFQKGDIAEGYSVSREKKESFPLTVTSAQKNPTAFYLCASQRGGAWNTEAFFGQGTRLTVV.

Within the sample, this clonotype is medium-sized. The chain employs TRBV7-2 and TRBJ1-6; 12 bases are a match to TRBD1. The V segment lost 1 base and the J segment 7 bases; nucleotides outside the gene matches: 2. Germline CDR1 and CDR2: SGHTA and FQGNSA. The CDR3 has 16 residues. The CDR3 loop reads CASSLVGTGGNSPLHF. The CDR3 nucleotides are TGTGCCAGCAGCTTAGTAGGGACAGGGGGCAATTCACCCCTCCACTTT.

The chain recombines TRBV6-1 with TRBJ1-3, with no clear D. The CDR3 runs to 11 residues. V shed 8 bases and J shed 5 bases, with 7 bases lying between them. Looked up from germline, CDR1 is MNHNS and CDR2 is SASEGT. CDR3 bases: TGTGCCAGCCTCTTTCGAAACACCATATATTTT. Translated: CASLFRNTIYF.

The CDR3, as DNA: TGTGCCAGCAGTTTCCGGGGCGGCTCCTACGAGCAGTACTTC. This sequence encodes CASSFRGGSYEQYF. V usage is TRBV28 and J usage is TRBJ2-7; possibly TRBD1 or TRBD2 for D (5 bases each). The CDR3 is 14 amino acids. The V gene lost 3 bases and the J gene lost 0 bases, with 9 bases spanning the gap. Germline loops: CDR1 MDHEN, CDR2 SYDVKM.

This chain links TRBV5-1 with TRBJ2-7, with TRBD2 identical over 8 bases. The V and J ends lost 5 bases and 13 bases, in that order; junction bases with no gene match: 14. This CDR3 region has 13 residues. Germline CDR1 reads SGHRS; CDR2 reads YFSETQ. The CDR3 here is CASRPETSGAPYF. The CDR3 coding sequence is TGCGCCAGCAGACCCGAAACTAGCGGAGCCCCCTACTTC.

This clonotype was counted only a few times. The rearrangement links TRBV6-1 to TRBJ2-7; D is unresolved. Germline V gene sequence: CDR1 MNHNS, CDR2 SASEGT. V was trimmed by 5 bases and J by 5 bases, leaving 7 bases between them. The CDR3 is made up of 11 amino acids. In nucleotides, the CDR3 is TGTGCCAGCAGTCAAGGCAACGAGCAGTACTTC. It is translated as CASSQGNEQYF.

The chain is built from TRBV9 and TRBJ2-7, with 7 nucleotides matching TRBD1. V trimming: 2 bases; J trimming: 3 bases; junction bases outside the gene matches: 5. The length of the CDR3 is 14 residues. The germline V gene has CDR1 SGDLS and CDR2 YYNGEE. In nucleotides, the CDR3 is TGTGCCAGCAGCGTCGGGACAGTGAACTACGAGCAGTACTTC. Protein sequence: CASSVGTVNYEQYF. Supplemented by reference TRBV9 and TRBJ2-7, the full variable domain reads DSGVTQTPKHLITATGQRVTLRCSPRSGDLSVYWYQQSLDQGLQFLIQYYNGEERAKGNILERFSAQQFPDLHSELNLSSLELGDSALYFCASSVGTVNYEQYFGPGTRLTVT.

This clonotype came up a few times. The V gene is TRBV4-3, the J gene TRBJ1-6; D gene ambiguous. Trimming cost V 0 bases and J 10 bases, with 19 bases left between them. Germline V CDR1 and CDR2: LGHNA, YSLEER. The CDR3 is 17 residues long. The CDR3 protein is CASSQEGGWAGGSPLHF. The CDR3 region has the DNA TGCGCCAGCAGCCAAGAAGGAGGCTGGGCAGGCGGGTCACCCCTCCACTTT.

This clonotype was found once. This chain links TRBV20-1 with TRBJ2-1; TRBD2 matches 9 bases. CDR3 length equals 15 residues. Germline trimming cut 2 bases from V and 5 bases from J; bases unmatched to any gene: 7. Per the germline V gene, CDR1 is DFQATT and CDR2 is SNEGSKA (reference sequence). The CDR3 DNA is TGCAGTGCTAGAATACATAGCGGGGGCGACAATGAGCAGTTCTTC. This gives the protein CSARIHSGGDNEQFF.

This clonotype showed up just a few times. The chain has TRBV11-2 and TRBJ2-1; D gene unclear. The CDR3 spans 12 residues. Germline V CDR1 and CDR2: SGHAT, FQNNGV. Trimming left V 4 bases short and J 9 bases short, with 10 bases between. The CDR3 nucleotides read TGTGCCAGCAGCTATCCGATGGGTGAGCAGTTCTTC. Translation gives CASSYPMGEQFF.

The chain links TRBV27 to TRBJ1-5; no definite D call. The germline gives CDR1 MNHEY, CDR2 SMNVEV (reference sequence). V gave up 5 bases and J gave up 4 bases, with 15 bases separating them. This CDR3 contains 15 residues. In DNA, the CDR3 is TGTGCCAGCAGTAATGGCTGGGCGGAGAATCAGCCCCAGCATTTT. It encodes CASSNGWAENQPQHF.

The rearrangement joins TRBV7-3 to TRBJ1-1; D is possibly TRBD1 (5 bases). The CDR3 extends over 14 amino acids. V was trimmed by 5 bases and J by 3 bases, leaving 13 bases between them. CDR1 is SGHTA and CDR2 is FQGTGA in the germline V gene. The CDR3 DNA sequence: TGTGCCAGCAGCCTTGGGGGGGGGTACACTGAAGCTTTCTTT. Translating gives CASSLGGGYTEAFF.

The chain carries TRBV6-2 or TRBV6-3 and TRBJ1-5; D not certain. With 6 bases removed from V and 6 bases from J, the gap between germline ends came to 12 bases. The germline V gene has CDR1 MNHEY and CDR2 SVGEGT. The length of the CDR3 is 13 residues. CDR3 in amino acids: CASSWAPGQPQHF. CDR3 nucleotides: TGTGCCAGCAGCTGGGCACCGGGTCAGCCCCAGCATTTT.

This clonotype has more than one count but fewer than ten. As DNA, the CDR3 is TGTGCCAGCAGACCTGGAGGGTCACCCCTCCACTTT. This sequence encodes CASRPGGSPLHF. V gene TRBV12-3 or TRBV12-4 combines with J gene TRBJ1-6; D uncertain. Trimming stripped 6 bases from V and 10 bases from J, with 10 bases between. The CDR3 runs 12 residues.

V is TRBV9 and J is TRBJ2-2, with unresolved D. Per germline, CDR1 SGDLS and CDR2 YYNGEE. The CDR3 totals 14 residues. V was trimmed by 0 bases and J by 3 bases, leaving 6 bases between them. The CDR3: CASSVVGHTGELFF. The CDR3 DNA follows: TGTGCCAGCAGCGTAGTAGGTCACACCGGGGAGCTGTTTTTT.

This clonotype was seen only a few times. The chain couples TRBV6-1 to TRBJ2-7; D could derive from TRBD1 or TRBD2 (5 bases each). This CDR3 spans 14 amino acids. V shed 5 bases and J shed 2 bases, with 13 bases lying between them. Germline CDR1 and CDR2: MNHNS and SASEGT. CDR3 bases: TGTGCCAGCAGTCGTACAGGAGGAACCTACGAGCAGTACTTC. It encodes CASSRTGGTYEQYF.

CDR3 nucleotide sequence: TGTGCCAGCGGAAAACAGGGGGCTGACGAGCAGTACTTC. It translates to CASGKQGADEQYF. The V gene is TRBV7-2, the J gene TRBJ2-7; TRBD1 matches at 9 bases. Losses at the gene ends were 8 bases for V and 5 bases for J; bases not matched to a gene: 7. The CDR3 sequence is 13 residues long. Germline V gene sequence: CDR1 SGHTA, CDR2 FQGNSA.

This chain uses TRBV6-1 with TRBJ1-1, with 8 nucleotides matching TRBD1. V lost 7 bases and J lost 3; bases outside the gene matches: 7. CDR3 length equals 14 residues. Germline V lookup: CDR1 MNHNS, CDR2 SASEGT. As DNA, the CDR3 is TGTGCCAGCAAGGCAGGGGGCTCAGACACTGAAGCTTTCTTT. Protein sequence: CASKAGGSDTEAFF.

V and J are TRBV6-2 or TRBV6-3 and TRBJ2-1; TRBD2 matches 14 bases. Looked up from germline, CDR1 is MNHEY and CDR2 is SVGEGT. The CDR3 sequence is 14 residues long. Trimming at V came to 8 bases and at J to 7 bases, leaving 4 bases not matched to a gene. CDR3 sequence: CASLTSGRANEQFF. CDR3 nucleotide sequence: TGTGCCAGCTTGACTAGCGGGAGGGCGAATGAGCAGTTCTTC.

The CDR3 spells CASSRTGLSNQPQHF. CDR3 nucleotides: TGTGCCAGCAGTCGGACAGGGCTTAGCAATCAGCCCCAGCATTTT. The V gene is TRBV2, the J gene TRBJ1-5; 8 bases are shared with TRBD1. The ends lost 5 bases at V and 0 bases at J; junction bases unmatched: 3. There are 15 residues in the CDR3. In germline, CDR1 is SNHLY, CDR2 FYNNEI. The whole variable domain, remainder taken from reference TRBV2 and TRBJ1-5, is EPEVTQTPSHQVTQMGQEVILRCVPISNHLYFYWYRQILGQKVEFLVSFYNNEISEKSEIFDDQFSVERPDGSNFTLKIRSTKLEDSAMYFCASSRTGLSNQPQHFGDGTRLSIL.

The V call is TRBV28, the J call TRBJ2-7; D is tentatively TRBD1 or TRBD2 (5 bases each). The CDR3 covers 16 residues. Germline V lookup: CDR1 MDHEN, CDR2 SYDVKM. The V and J ends lost 5 bases and 0 bases respectively, with 17 bases between them. CDR3 amino acids: CASSAAGWGSSYEQYF. As DNA, the CDR3 is TGTGCCAGCAGTGCCGCAGGATGGGGGAGCTCCTACGAGCAGTACTTC.

This clonotype has just one count. This sequence joins TRBV6-1 and TRBJ2-1, with 9 bases identical to TRBD2. The J call may be mistaken, given a closer DNA end match to TRBJ2-7. In germline, CDR1 is MNHNS, CDR2 SASEGT. The CDR3 contains 14 residues. For the CDR3, the DNA is TGTGCCAGCAGCACACCGGGACTAGCTCACGAGCAGTACTTC. It yields the protein CASSTPGLAHEQYF.

The V gene is TRBV19, the J gene TRBJ1-2, with a weak D call TRBD1 (6 bases). This CDR3 is built from 15 residues. V was clipped by 3 bases and J by 4 bases, with 15 bases between them. From germline, CDR1 is LNHDA and CDR2 SQIVND (reference sequence). The CDR3 coding sequence is TGTGCCAGTAGTATTTACAGGGAATCCGGCTATGGCTACACCTTC. This codes for CASSIYRESGYGYTF.

In its sample, this clonotype was seen a few times. V usage is TRBV7-8 and J usage is TRBJ2-5; no clear D gene. The V end was cut by 2 bases, the J end by 5 bases, with 12 bases between. This CDR3 spans 14 amino acids. CDR1 and CDR2 (germline): SGHVS, FQNEAQ. CDR3 amino acids: CASSLNAPVETQYF. The DNA for the CDR3 is TGTGCCAGCAGCTTAAACGCCCCGGTCGAGACCCAGTACTTC.